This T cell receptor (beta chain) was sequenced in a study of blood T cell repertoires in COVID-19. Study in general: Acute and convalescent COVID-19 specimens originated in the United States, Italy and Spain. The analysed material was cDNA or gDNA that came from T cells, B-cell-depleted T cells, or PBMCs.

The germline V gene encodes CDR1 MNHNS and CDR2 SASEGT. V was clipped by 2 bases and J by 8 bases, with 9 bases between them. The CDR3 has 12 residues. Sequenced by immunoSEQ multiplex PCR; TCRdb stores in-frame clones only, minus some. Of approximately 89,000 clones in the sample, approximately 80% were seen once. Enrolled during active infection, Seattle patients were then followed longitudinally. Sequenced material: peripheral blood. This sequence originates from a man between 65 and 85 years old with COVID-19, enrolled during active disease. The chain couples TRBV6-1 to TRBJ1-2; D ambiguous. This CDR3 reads CASSERTGGYTF. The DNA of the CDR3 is TGTGCCAGCAGTGAAAGGACGGGAGGCTACACCTTC.